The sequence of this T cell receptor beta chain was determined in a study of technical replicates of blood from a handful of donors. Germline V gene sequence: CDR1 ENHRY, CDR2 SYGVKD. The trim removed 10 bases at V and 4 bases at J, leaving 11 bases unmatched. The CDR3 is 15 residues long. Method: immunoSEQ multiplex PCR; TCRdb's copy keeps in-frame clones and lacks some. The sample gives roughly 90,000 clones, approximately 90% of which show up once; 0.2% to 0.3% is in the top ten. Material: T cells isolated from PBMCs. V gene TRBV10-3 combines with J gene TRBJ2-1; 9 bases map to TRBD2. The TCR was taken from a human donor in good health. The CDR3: CATAPRLAAYNEQFF. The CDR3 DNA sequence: TGTGCCACCGCCCCTCGACTAGCGGCTTACAATGAGCAGTTCTTC.